Listed below are T cell receptor beta chains from one sample, sequenced in a study of blood T cell repertoires in COVID-19. Libraries were prepared by immunoSEQ multiplex PCR; TCRdb keeps only in-frame clonotypes and omits some of them. Of under 250,000 clones in the sample, 65% to 90% were seen once. The sample comprised peripheral blood. These TCRs come from a man over 45 with COVID-19, enrolled during active disease. CDR3s include the opening cysteine and the closing phenylalanine or tryptophan. The D gene is left open where the match is weak. Clone size, where shown, is once, few, many, or a class for clones that have expanded.

TRBV29-1	TRBJ2-7	.	.	CSVWGSGNSYEQYF	TGCAGCGTATGGGGTTCGGGAAATTCCTACGAGCAGTACTTC
TRBV5-1	TRBJ1-6	TRBD1	.	CASRQWDRENSPLHF	TGCGCCAGCAGACAATGGGACAGGGAAAATTCACCCCTCCACTTT
TRBV19	TRBJ2-7	.	.	CASRTTVSSYEQYF	TGTGCCAGTAGGACGACAGTGAGCTCCTACGAGCAGTACTTC
TRBV5-6	TRBJ1-1	.	.	CASSFAGMNTEAFF	TGTGCCAGCAGCTTTGCGGGTATGAACACTGAAGCTTTCTTT
TRBV6-2/TRBV6-3	TRBJ2-1	.	.	CASSWDTNNEQFF	TGTGCCAGCAGTTGGGACACAAACAATGAGCAGTTCTTC
TRBV29-1	TRBJ2-5	.	.	CSVGQWQETQYF	TGCAGCGTTGGACAGTGGCAAGAGACCCAGTACTTC
TRBV2	TRBJ2-1	TRBD1	.	CASSTGGFSYNEQFF	TGTGCCAGCAGTACAGGGGGCTTTTCCTACAATGAGCAGTTCTTC
TRBV5-4	TRBJ1-1	.	.	CASRDLGGNTEAFF	TGTGCCAGCAGGGACTTGGGGGGGAACACTGAAGCTTTCTTT
TRBV4-2	TRBJ2-7	TRBD2	.	CASSLGLEDYEQYF	TGTGCCAGCAGTCTAGGACTAGAGGACTACGAGCAGTACTTC
TRBV6-2/TRBV6-3	TRBJ1-2	.	.	CASSYLLTAGYGYTF	TGTGCCAGCAGTTACCTTTTGACAGCCGGCTATGGCTACACCTTC
TRBV7-8	TRBJ2-1	.	.	CASSSLVGPVRSYNEQFF	TGTGCCAGCAGCTCACTAGTGGGCCCGGTCCGCTCCTACAATGAGCAGTTCTTC
TRBV7-2	TRBJ2-1	TRBD1	.	CASSYGTGLNEQFF	TGTGCCAGCAGCTACGGGACAGGGCTCAATGAGCAGTTCTTC
TRBV19	TRBJ2-4	TRBD2	.	CASSIIEAGGRGNIQYF	TGTGCCAGTAGTATAATAGAAGCGGGGGGGCGAGGAAACATTCAGTACTTC
TRBV5-1	TRBJ2-3	.	.	CASSLGGRTDTQYF	TGCGCCAGCAGCTTGGGCGGGCGCACAGATACGCAGTATTTT
TRBV6-1	TRBJ2-2	TRBD2	.	CASSETRGWGHTGELFF	TGTGCCAGCAGTGAAACGCGGGGGTGGGGTCACACCGGGGAGCTGTTTTTT
TRBV9	TRBJ1-1	.	.	CASSVLQGLNTEAFF	TGTGCCAGCAGCGTATTGCAGGGATTGAACACTGAAGCTTTCTTT
TRBV27	TRBJ2-7	TRBD1	.	CASSFGDRYNEQYF	TGTGCCAGCAGTTTCGGGGACAGATACAACGAGCAGTACTTC
TRBV4-2	TRBJ1-3	.	.	CASSPSGQLSGNTIYF	TGTGCCAGCAGCCCATCGGGTCAGCTCTCTGGAAACACCATATATTTT
TRBV24-1	TRBJ1-2	TRBD1	once	CATSDQLAGGSYGYTF	TGTGCCACCAGTGATCAACTCGCAGGGGGCAGCTATGGCTACACCTTC
TRBV7-2	TRBJ2-5	TRBD1	.	CASSLRDRGRETQYF	TGTGCCAGCAGCTTGCGGGACAGGGGGCGGGAGACCCAGTACTTC
TRBV28	TRBJ1-2	.	.	CASSLLRDGYGYTF	TGTGCCAGCAGTTTGTTGAGGGATGGATATGGCTACACCTTC
TRBV6-1	TRBJ1-5	.	.	CASSERRGRGDNQPQHF	TGTGCCAGCAGTGAAAGGAGAGGCAGGGGCGACAATCAGCCCCAGCATTTT
TRBV5-1	TRBJ1-4	TRBD1	.	CASSLGTGATTNEKLFF	TGCGCCAGCAGCTTAGGTACAGGGGCGACAACTAATGAAAAACTGTTTTTT
TRBV5-1	TRBJ2-1	TRBD1	.	CASSLDPTGGGSYNEQFF	TGCGCCAGCAGCTTGGACCCAACAGGGGGCGGCTCCTACAATGAGCAGTTCTTC
TRBV3-1/TRBV3-2	TRBJ1-2	.	.	CASSPFYTPSEYGYTF	TGTGCCAGCAGCCCCTTTTACACCCCTAGTGAATATGGCTACACCTTC
TRBV29-1	TRBJ2-2	.	.	CSAITPGQTTGELFF	TGCAGCGCTATTACTCCGGGACAAACCACCGGGGAGCTGTTTTTT
TRBV30	TRBJ1-3	.	.	CAWSVIPSSGNTIYF	TGTGCCTGGAGTGTAATCCCTAGCTCTGGAAACACCATATATTTT
TRBV11-2	TRBJ2-6	.	.	CASSPGQSNSGANVLTF	TGTGCCAGCAGCCCAGGACAGAGTAACTCTGGGGCCAACGTCCTGACTTTC
TRBV3-1/TRBV3-2	TRBJ2-3	TRBD2	.	CASFPTSGGRGDTQYF	TGTGCCAGCTTCCCGACCAGCGGGGGGAGAGGAGATACGCAGTATTTT
TRBV6-6	TRBJ1-2	TRBD1	once	CASSYSRQGSWGYTF	TGTGCCAGCAGTTACTCGAGACAGGGATCGTGGGGCTACACCTTC
TRBV20-1	TRBJ1-1	.	.	CSAKGDTEAFF	TGCAGTGCAAAGGGGGACACTGAAGCTTTCTTT
TRBV19	TRBJ2-3	TRBD2	.	CASSTRLISGGPGTQYF	TGTGCCAGTAGCACAAGACTGATTAGCGGGGGGCCCGGTACGCAGTATTTT
TRBV5-1	TRBJ2-3	.	.	CASSLETTRLGTDTQYF	TGCGCCAGCAGCTTGGAAACGACACGGTTGGGCACAGATACGCAGTATTTT
TRBV15	TRBJ1-1	.	.	CATSWGRNTEAFF	TGTGCCACCAGCTGGGGCAGGAACACTGAAGCTTTCTTT
TRBV2	TRBJ2-3	.	.	CASNRIASPDTQYF	TGTGCCAGCAATCGGATAGCGTCCCCAGATACGCAGTATTTT
TRBV2	TRBJ1-6	.	.	CASKQSSYNSPLHF	TGTGCCAGCAAACAGAGCTCCTATAATTCACCCCTCCACTTT
TRBV6-5	TRBJ2-1	TRBD2	.	CASRVGGSYNEQFF	TGTGCCAGCAGGGTGGGAGGGTCCTACAATGAGCAGTTCTTC
TRBV5-1	TRBJ2-5	TRBD2	.	CASSVPGLGGETQYF	TGCGCCAGCAGCGTACCGGGACTAGGGGGGGAGACCCAGTACTTC
TRBV10-3	TRBJ2-7	.	.	CAITSAPADEQYF	TGTGCCATCACCTCGGCCCCCGCGGACGAGCAGTACTTC
TRBV5-1	TRBJ1-1	.	once	CASSLGDTYTEAFF	TGCGCCAGCAGCTTGGGGGACACATACACTGAAGCTTTCTTT
TRBV6-1	TRBJ2-3	.	.	CASSEVASTDTQYF	TGTGCCAGCAGTGAGGTGGCTAGCACAGATACGCAGTATTTT